The clone carrying this T cell receptor beta chain was seen at least ten times. Its target is unknown. TCRbeta library preparation incorporated unique molecular identifiers. TCRdb re-called the PCR reads through MiXCR, storing one row per CDR3 protein. The profile shows hundreds of thousands of distinct CDR3 sequences, approximately 8% of them singletons. This sample is drawn from a study of T-cell reconstitution after alpha-beta-depleted transplantation in children. General observations from the study: About two months after transplant, alpha-beta T cells reportedly came from several hundred expanded graft clones. Diversity and T-cell counts at one year after transplant derived mostly from new T cells.

The CDR3 runs 15 residues. Trimming removed 6 bases at V and 6 bases at J, with 15 bases between. CDR1 and CDR2 (germline): WSHSY, SAAADI. The material sequenced was PBMCs, mostly from graft donor cells, taken 180 days after TCRalphabeta/CD19-depleted stem cell transplant. The V gene is TRBV10-2, the J gene TRBJ1-6; D gene unclear. The source of this sequence is a male patient younger than 18 who had a stem cell transplant for acute lymphoblastic leukemia, so the T cells may come from the graft donor. The CDR3 region has the DNA TGCGCCAGCAGCGCCTTCGGACGGGTTAATTCACCCCTCCACTTT. This encodes CASSAFGRVNSPLHF.